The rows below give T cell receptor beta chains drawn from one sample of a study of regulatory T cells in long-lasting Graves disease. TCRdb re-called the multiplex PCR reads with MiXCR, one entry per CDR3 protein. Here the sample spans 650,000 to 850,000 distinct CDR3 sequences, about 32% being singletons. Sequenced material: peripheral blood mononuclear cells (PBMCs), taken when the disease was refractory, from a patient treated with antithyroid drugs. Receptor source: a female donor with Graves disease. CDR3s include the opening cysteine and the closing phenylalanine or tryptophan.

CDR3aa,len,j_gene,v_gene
CASKTGGGGYTF,12,TRBJ1-2,TRBV12-3/TRBV12-4
CASSSGQWGNEKLFF,15,TRBJ1-4,TRBV5-5
CASSQSGEWGYSNQPQHF,18,TRBJ1-5,TRBV2
CATNSKTGLAGASDTQYF,18,TRBJ2-3,TRBV6-1
CASSREQENSGNTIYF,16,TRBJ1-3,TRBV11-2
CASSTRAGGYTF,12,TRBJ1-2,TRBV12-3/TRBV12-4
CTSRGSNYGYTF,12,TRBJ1-2,TRBV6-1
CASSIDRANQPQHF,14,TRBJ1-5,TRBV19
CASSEGQVRPQETQYF,16,TRBJ2-5,TRBV6-1
CATSRIRKGAGEQYF,15,TRBJ2-7,TRBV15
CASSPAGTGRPIQETQYF,18,TRBJ2-5,TRBV6-1
CASSQTGVAGYTF,13,TRBJ1-2,TRBV6-1
CASSPPGQGFSQPQHF,16,TRBJ1-5,TRBV12-3/TRBV12-4
CASSSVRGGIVWTGELFF,18,TRBJ2-2,TRBV7-2
CASSGQIRGLGEAFF,15,TRBJ1-1,TRBV5-1
CASTPTGGYEQYF,13,TRBJ2-7,TRBV12-3/TRBV12-4
CASSVAQDGGGYTF,14,TRBJ1-2,TRBV9
CASSLLGWDTGELFF,15,TRBJ2-2,TRBV11-2
CASSVVTVEPQHF,13,TRBJ1-5,TRBV6-1
CASSLGQGAGRTEAFF,16,TRBJ1-1,TRBV7-3
CASSDYPYEQYF,12,TRBJ2-7,TRBV10-1
CASSIGQGLNGELFF,15,TRBJ2-2,TRBV11-3
CASSPHPRLAGVGANVLTF,19,TRBJ2-6,TRBV12-3/TRBV12-4
CASKHRDSFYGYTF,14,TRBJ1-2,TRBV6-1
CARRRGGGYTF,11,TRBJ1-2,TRBV2
CSVLGQVIYGYTF,13,TRBJ1-2,TRBV20-1
CASTQCPGELFF,12,TRBJ2-2,TRBV6-1
CASSLVGLGTGELFF,15,TRBJ2-2,TRBV7-9
CASSQAGAGSPLHF,14,TRBJ1-6,TRBV18
CASSEGGTYEQYF,13,TRBJ2-7,TRBV9
CAISESEGRGAFF,13,TRBJ1-1,TRBV10-3
CSARDPLTGVSYEQYF,16,TRBJ2-7,TRBV20-1
CASSVPTDTNEKLFF,15,TRBJ1-4,TRBV5-1
CASSETQGAITDTQYF,16,TRBJ2-3,TRBV6-2/TRBV6-3
CATSGLGGDTEAFF,14,TRBJ1-1,TRBV24-1
CASRRQGHTGELFF,14,TRBJ2-2,TRBV5-1
CASSYSPSPYNEQFF,15,TRBJ2-1,TRBV6-6
CASRDRDRNQPQHF,14,TRBJ1-5,TRBV19
CASSREMEKLSF,12,TRBJ1-4,TRBV28
CASSQRTGQETQYF,14,TRBJ2-5,TRBV3-1
CAISSGTMASGRSYEQYF,18,TRBJ2-7,TRBV28
CASSEARTGAGELFF,15,TRBJ2-2,TRBV6-2/TRBV6-3